These T cell receptor beta chains were read from a single sample in a study of blood T cell repertoires in COVID-19. The repertoire was sequenced with immunoSEQ multiplex PCR; TCRdb's copy has only in-frame clones and lacks some. This table holds 200,000 to 300,000 clones, 65% to 85% found once. The sequencing input was peripheral blood. The receptors were gathered from a woman at least 80 years old with acute or convalescent COVID-19. Each CDR3 is given with its conserved first and last residue. The order of the fields is J gene, V gene, D gene, clone size, CDR3 protein, CDR3 DNA. The D gene is left open where the match is weak. Rows may omit the clone size; those that give it use once, few, many or a size class.

>TRBJ1-5|TRBV25-1|-|-
CASSGYGGHQPQHF
TGTGCCAGCAGTGGCTACGGGGGGCATCAGCCCCAGCATTTT
>TRBJ1-1|TRBV19|TRBD1|-
CASSQGQGVTEAFF
TGTGCCAGTAGTCAGGGACAGGGCGTGACTGAAGCTTTCTTT
>TRBJ2-3|TRBV11-2|TRBD2|-
CASSAGRGGVGTDTQYF
TGTGCCAGCAGCGCAGGTCGGGGGGGAGTGGGCACAGATACGCAGTATTTT
>TRBJ1-2|TRBV5-4|-|-
CASSLESGRIYGYTF
TGTGCCAGCAGCTTGGAATCCGGCAGGATCTATGGCTACACCTTC
>TRBJ2-5|TRBV5-1|TRBD1|-
CASSQGQTGNQETQYF
TGCGCCAGCAGCCAGGGACAGACGGGGAACCAAGAGACCCAGTACTTC
>TRBJ1-5|TRBV19|-|many
CASSVDTMPGSAPQHF
TGTGCCAGTAGTGTCGATACGATGCCCGGTAGTGCGCCCCAGCATTTT
>TRBJ1-4|TRBV11-2|TRBD1|-
CASSSTGIFEKLFF
TGTGCCAGCAGCTCGACAGGGATATTTGAAAAACTGTTTTTT
>TRBJ2-5|TRBV2|-|once
CASPEGRYQETQYF
TGTGCCTCCCCCGAGGGTCGGTACCAAGAGACCCAGTACTTC
>TRBJ2-1|TRBV5-8|TRBD2|-
CASSIGLAGGEQFF
TGTGCCAGCAGCATCGGACTAGCGGGCGGCGAGCAGTTCTTC
>TRBJ1-5|TRBV6-5|-|-
CASSYDRNQPQHF
TGTGCCAGCAGTTACGACAGAAATCAGCCCCAGCATTTT
>TRBJ1-2|TRBV7-2|TRBD1|-
CASSFNPGQGDGYTF
TGTGCCAGCAGCTTTAATCCGGGACAGGGAGATGGCTACACCTTC
>TRBJ1-1|TRBV6-5|-|-
CASRTVDSLNTEAFF
TGTGCCAGCAGGACGGTAGACAGTTTAAACACTGAAGCTTTCTTT
>TRBJ1-2|TRBV2|-|-
CASSLRRPEEGYGYTF
TGTGCCAGCTCCCTTCGCAGGCCGGAGGAGGGCTATGGCTACACCTTC
>TRBJ2-1|TRBV19|TRBD2|-
CASRLASGMRVDEQFF
TGTGCCAGTAGACTAGCTAGCGGGATGCGGGTAGATGAGCAGTTCTTC
>TRBJ2-3|TRBV20-1|-|-
CSARRVDTQYF
TGCAGTGCGAGGCGGGTGGATACGCAGTATTTT